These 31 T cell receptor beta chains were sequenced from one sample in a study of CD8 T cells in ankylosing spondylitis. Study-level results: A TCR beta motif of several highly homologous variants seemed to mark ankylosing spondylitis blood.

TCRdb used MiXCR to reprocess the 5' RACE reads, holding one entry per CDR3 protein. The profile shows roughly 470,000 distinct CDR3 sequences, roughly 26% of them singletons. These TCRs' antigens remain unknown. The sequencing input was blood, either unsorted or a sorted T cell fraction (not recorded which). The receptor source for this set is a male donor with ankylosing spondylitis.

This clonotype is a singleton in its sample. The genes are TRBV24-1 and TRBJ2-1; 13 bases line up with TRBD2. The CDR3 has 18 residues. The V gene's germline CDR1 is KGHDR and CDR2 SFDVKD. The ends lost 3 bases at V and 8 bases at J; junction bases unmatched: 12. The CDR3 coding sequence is TGTGCCACCAGTGATCCGCTCGGCACTAGCGGGAGGGCCTATGAGCAGTTCTTC. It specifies CATSDPLGTSGRAYEQFF.

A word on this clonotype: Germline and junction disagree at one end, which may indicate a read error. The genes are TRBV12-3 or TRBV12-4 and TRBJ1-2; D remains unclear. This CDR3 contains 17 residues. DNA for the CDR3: TGTGCCTGCAGTATGCCCAAAGGGAAGGGTTTTCTCTATGGCTACACCTTC. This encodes CACSMPKGKGFLYGYTF.

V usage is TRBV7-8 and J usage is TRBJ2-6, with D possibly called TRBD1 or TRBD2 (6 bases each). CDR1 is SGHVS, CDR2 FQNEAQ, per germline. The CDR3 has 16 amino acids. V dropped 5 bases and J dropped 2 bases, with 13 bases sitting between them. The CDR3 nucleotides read TGTGCCAGCAGCGCCCGGGGGCGTACTGGGGCCAACGTCCTGACTTTC. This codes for CASSARGRTGANVLTF.

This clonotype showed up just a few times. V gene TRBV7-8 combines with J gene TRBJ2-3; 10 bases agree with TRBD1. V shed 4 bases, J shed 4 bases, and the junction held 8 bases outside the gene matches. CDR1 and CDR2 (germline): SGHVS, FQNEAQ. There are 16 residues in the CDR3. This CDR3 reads CASSYGQGGWADTQYF. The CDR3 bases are TGTGCCAGCAGCTACGGACAGGGGGGTTGGGCAGATACGCAGTATTTT.

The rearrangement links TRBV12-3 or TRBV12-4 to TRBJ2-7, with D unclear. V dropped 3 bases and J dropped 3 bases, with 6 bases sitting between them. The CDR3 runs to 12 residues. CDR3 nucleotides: TGTGCCAGCAGTTTTCAAGGCTACGAGCAGTACTTC. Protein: CASSFQGYEQYF.

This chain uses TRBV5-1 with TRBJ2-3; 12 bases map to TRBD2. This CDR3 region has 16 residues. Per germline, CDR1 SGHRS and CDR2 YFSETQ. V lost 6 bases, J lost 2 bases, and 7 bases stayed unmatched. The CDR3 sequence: CASTGGTSGFTDTQYF. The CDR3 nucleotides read TGCGCCAGCACCGGGGGGACTAGCGGGTTCACAGATACGCAGTATTTT.

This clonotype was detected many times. CDR3: CATSVLGQGKDEQFF. The DNA for the CDR3 is TGTGCCACCAGTGTGTTGGGACAGGGTAAGGATGAGCAGTTCTTC. The J gene is TRBJ2-1, the V gene TRBV24-1, with TRBD1 identical over 9 bases. The CDR3 is made up of 15 amino acids. Germline V gives CDR1 KGHDR, CDR2 SFDVKD. Trimming cost V 5 bases and J 8 bases; bases outside gene matches: 9.

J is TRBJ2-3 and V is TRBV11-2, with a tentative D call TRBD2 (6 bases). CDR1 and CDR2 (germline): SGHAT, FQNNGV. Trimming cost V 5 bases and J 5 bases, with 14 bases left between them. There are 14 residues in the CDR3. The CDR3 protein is CASSPGLVGDTQYF. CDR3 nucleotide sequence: TGTGCCAGCAGCCCGGGACTTGTCGGAGATACGCAGTATTTT. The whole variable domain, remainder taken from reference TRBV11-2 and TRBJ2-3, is EAGVAQSPRYKIIEKRQSVAFWCNPISGHATLYWYQQILGQGPKLLIQFQNNGVVDDSQLPKDRFSAERLKGVDSTLKIQPAKLEDSAVYLCASSPGLVGDTQYFGPGTRLTVL.

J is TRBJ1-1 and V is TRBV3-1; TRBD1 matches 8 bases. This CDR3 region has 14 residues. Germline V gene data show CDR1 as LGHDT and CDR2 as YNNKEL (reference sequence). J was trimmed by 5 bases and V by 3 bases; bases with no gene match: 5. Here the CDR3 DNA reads TGTGCCAGCAGCCATCTACAGGGGGGGACTGAAGCTTTCTTT. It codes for CASSHLQGGTEAFF. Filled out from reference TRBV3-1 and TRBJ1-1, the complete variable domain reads DTAVSQTPKYLVTQMGNDKSIKCEQNLGHDTMYWYKQDSKKFLKIMFSYNNKELIINETVPNRFSPKSPDKAHLNLHINSLELGDSAVYFCASSHLQGGTEAFFGQGTRLTVV.

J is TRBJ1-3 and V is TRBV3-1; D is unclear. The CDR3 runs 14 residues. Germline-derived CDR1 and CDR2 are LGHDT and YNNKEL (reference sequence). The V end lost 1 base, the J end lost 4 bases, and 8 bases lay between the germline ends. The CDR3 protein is CASSQGLGGNTIYF. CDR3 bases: TGTGCCAGCAGCCAAGGGCTCGGAGGAAACACCATATATTTT.

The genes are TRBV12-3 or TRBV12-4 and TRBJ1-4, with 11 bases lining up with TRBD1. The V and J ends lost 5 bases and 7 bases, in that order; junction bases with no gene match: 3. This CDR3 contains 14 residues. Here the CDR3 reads CASSKGTGGEKLFF. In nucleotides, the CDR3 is TGTGCCAGCAGTAAAGGGACAGGGGGTGAAAAACTGTTTTTT.

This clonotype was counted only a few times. CDR3 sequence reads: CASSQGIGDEQFF. In nucleotides, the CDR3 is TGTGCCAGCAGCCAAGGAATCGGGGATGAGCAGTTCTTC. V gene TRBV11-2 combines with J gene TRBJ2-1, with a tentative D call TRBD2 (5 bases). CDR3 size: 13 residues. V lost 5 bases, J lost 8 bases, and 13 bases lay in between. CDR1 and CDR2 (germline): SGHAT, FQNNGV.

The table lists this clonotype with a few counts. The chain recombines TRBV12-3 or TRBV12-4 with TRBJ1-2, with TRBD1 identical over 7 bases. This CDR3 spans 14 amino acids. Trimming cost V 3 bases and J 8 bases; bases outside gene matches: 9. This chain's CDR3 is CASSFERQGGGYTF. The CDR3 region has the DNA TGTGCCAGCAGTTTTGAAAGACAGGGAGGAGGCTACACCTTC.

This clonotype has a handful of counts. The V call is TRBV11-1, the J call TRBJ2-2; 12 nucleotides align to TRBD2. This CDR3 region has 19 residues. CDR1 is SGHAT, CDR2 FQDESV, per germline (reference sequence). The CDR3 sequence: CAQNTGAGTSGRNTGELFF. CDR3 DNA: TGTGCACAAAATACAGGGGCCGGGACTAGCGGGCGTAACACCGGGGAGCTGTTTTTT.

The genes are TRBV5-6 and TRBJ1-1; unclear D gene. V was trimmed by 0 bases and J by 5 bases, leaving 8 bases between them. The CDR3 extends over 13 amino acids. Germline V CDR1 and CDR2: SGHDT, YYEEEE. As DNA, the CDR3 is TGTGCCAGCAGCTTGGGCAGAAGGACTGAAGCTTTCTTT. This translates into CASSLGRRTEAFF.

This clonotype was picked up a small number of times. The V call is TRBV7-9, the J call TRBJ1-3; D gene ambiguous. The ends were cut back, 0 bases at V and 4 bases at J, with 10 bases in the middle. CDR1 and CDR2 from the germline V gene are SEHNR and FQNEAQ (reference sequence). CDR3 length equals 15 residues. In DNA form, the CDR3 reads TGTGCCAGCAGCTTAGCTTGGTCGGGCGGAAACACCATATATTTT. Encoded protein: CASSLAWSGGNTIYF.

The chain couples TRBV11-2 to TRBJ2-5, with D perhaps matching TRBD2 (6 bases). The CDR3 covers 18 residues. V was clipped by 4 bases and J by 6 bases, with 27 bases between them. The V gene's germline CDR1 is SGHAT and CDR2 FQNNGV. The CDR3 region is CASSWRREAASPSKTQYF. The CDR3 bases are TGTGCCAGCAGCTGGCGGAGGGAAGCAGCTAGTCCTTCGAAGACCCAGTACTTC.

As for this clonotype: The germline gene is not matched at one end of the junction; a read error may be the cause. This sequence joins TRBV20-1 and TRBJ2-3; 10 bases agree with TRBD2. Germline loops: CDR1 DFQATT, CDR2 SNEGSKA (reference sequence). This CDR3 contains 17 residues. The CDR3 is CCARPYLAGAGTDTQYF. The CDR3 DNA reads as TGCTGTGCTAGACCCTACCTAGCGGGAGCTGGGACAGATACGCAGTATTTT.

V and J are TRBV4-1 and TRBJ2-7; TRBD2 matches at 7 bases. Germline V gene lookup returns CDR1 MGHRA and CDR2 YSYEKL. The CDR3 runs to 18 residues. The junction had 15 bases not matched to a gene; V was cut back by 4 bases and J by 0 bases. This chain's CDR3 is CASSRIPSLAGVSYEQYF. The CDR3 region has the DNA TGCGCCAGCAGCCGTATCCCCTCCCTTGCGGGGGTCTCCTACGAGCAGTACTTC.

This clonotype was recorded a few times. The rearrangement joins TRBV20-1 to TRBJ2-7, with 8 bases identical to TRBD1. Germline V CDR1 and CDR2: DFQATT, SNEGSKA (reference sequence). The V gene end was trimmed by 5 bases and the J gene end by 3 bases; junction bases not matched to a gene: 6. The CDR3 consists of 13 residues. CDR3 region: CSASGQGIYEQYF. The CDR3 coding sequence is TGCAGTGCTTCCGGACAGGGAATCTACGAGCAGTACTTC.

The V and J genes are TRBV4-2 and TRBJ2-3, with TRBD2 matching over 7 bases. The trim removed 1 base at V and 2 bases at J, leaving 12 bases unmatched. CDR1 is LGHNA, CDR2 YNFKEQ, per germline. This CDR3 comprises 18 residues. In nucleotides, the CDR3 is TGTGCCAGCAGCCAAGCGGCTCCCTCGCGGGAGTTCACAGATACGCAGTATTTT. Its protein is CASSQAAPSREFTDTQYF.

The CDR3 nucleotides read TGTGCCAGCCGGGTGGCGGGAGGTGTAAGCACAGATACGCAGTATTTT. Amino acids: CASRVAGGVSTDTQYF. The V call is TRBV12-3 or TRBV12-4, the J call TRBJ2-3, with 8 bases that match TRBD2. Germline trimming cut 8 bases from V and 0 bases from J; bases unmatched to any gene: 10. This CDR3 spans 16 amino acids.

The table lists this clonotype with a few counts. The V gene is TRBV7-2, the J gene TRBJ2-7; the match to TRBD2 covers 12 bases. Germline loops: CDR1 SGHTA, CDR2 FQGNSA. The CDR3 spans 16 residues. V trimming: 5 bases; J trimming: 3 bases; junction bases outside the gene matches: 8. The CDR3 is CASSQTGLAGFYEQYF. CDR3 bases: TGTGCCAGCAGCCAGACCGGACTAGCGGGATTCTACGAGCAGTACTTC.

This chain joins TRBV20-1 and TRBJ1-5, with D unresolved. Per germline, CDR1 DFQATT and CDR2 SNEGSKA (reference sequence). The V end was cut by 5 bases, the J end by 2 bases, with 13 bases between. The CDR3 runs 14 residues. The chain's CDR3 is CSAPAKRGNQPQHF. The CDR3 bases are TGCAGTGCTCCCGCGAAGCGTGGCAATCAGCCCCAGCATTTT.

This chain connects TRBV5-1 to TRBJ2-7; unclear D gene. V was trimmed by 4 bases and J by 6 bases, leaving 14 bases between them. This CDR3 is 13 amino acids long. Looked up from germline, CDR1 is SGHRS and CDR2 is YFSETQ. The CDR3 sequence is CASSVGKAGEQYF. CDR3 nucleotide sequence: TGCGCCAGCAGCGTTGGCAAGGCTGGCGAGCAGTACTTC.

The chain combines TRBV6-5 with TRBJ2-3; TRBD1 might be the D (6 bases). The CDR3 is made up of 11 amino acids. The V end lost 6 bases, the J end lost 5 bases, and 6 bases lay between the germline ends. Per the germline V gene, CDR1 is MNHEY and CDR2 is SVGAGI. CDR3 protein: CASRQGDTQYF. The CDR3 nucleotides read TGTGCCAGCAGACAGGGAGATACGCAGTATTTT.

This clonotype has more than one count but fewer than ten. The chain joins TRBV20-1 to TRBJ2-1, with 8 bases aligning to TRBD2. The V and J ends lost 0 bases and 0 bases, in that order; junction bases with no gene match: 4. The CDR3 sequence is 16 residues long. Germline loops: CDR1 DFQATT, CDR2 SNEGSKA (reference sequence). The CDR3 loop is CSARDYLAGSYNEQFF. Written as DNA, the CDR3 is TGCAGTGCTAGAGATTACCTAGCGGGCTCCTACAATGAGCAGTTCTTC.

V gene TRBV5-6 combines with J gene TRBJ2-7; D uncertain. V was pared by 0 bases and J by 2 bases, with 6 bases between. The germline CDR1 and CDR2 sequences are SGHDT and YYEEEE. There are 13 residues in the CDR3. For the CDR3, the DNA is TGTGCCAGCAGCTTGGTTCAGACCTACGAGCAGTACGTC. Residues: CASSLVQTYEQYV.

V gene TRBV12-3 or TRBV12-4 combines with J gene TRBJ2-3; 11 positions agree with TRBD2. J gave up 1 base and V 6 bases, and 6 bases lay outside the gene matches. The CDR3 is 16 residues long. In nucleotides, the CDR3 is TGTGCCAGCAGCTACAGGACTAGCGGGCGCACAGATACGCAGTATTTT. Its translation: CASSYRTSGRTDTQYF.

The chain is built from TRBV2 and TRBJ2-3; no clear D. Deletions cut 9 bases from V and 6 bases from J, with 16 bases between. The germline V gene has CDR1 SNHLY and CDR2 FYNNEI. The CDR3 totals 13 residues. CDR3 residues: CASTIIREDTQYF. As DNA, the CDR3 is TGTGCCAGTACTATTATTCGAGAGGATACGCAGTATTTT.

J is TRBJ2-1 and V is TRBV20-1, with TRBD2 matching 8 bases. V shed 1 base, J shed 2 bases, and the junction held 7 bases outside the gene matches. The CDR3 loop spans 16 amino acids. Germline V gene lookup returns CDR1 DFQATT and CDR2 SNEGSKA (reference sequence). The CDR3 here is CSARVKSGSTYNEQFF. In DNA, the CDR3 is TGCAGTGCTAGAGTTAAAAGCGGGAGCACCTACAATGAGCAGTTCTTC.